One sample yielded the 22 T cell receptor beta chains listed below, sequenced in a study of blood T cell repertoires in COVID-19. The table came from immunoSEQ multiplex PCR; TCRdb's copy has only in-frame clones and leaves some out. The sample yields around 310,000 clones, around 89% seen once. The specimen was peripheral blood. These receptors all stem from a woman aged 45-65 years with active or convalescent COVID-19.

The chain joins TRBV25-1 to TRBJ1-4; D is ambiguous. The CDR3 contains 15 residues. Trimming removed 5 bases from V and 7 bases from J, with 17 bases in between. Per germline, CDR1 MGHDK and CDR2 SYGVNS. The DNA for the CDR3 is TGTGCCAGCAGTTATACCGGTCCCCCGGTTGAAAAACTGTTTTTT. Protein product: CASSYTGPPVEKLFF.

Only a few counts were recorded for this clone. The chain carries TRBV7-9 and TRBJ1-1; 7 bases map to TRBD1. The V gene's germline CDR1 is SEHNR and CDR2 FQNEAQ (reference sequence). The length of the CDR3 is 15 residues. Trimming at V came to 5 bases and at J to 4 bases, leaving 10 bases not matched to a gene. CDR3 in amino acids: CASSTRTGSGTEAFF. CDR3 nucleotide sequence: TGTGCCAGCAGCACCAGGACAGGTTCGGGCACTGAAGCTTTCTTT.

The CDR3 loop reads CASSYSGTGFISTEAFF. CDR3 nucleotides: TGTGCCAGCAGTTACTCCGGGACAGGGTTTATTTCCACTGAAGCTTTCTTT. This rearrangement joins TRBV6-2 or TRBV6-3 to TRBJ1-1, with 9 positions matching TRBD1. V was pared by 0 bases and J by 4 bases, with 9 bases of the junction left unmatched. CDR1 is MNHEY and CDR2 is SVGEGT in the germline V gene. The CDR3 spans 17 residues.

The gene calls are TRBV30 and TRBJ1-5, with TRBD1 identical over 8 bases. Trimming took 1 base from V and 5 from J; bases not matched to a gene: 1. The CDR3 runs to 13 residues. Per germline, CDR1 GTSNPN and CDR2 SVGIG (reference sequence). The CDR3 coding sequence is TGTGCCTGGAGTGACAGGGGGTATCAGCCCCAGCATTTT. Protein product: CAWSDRGYQPQHF.

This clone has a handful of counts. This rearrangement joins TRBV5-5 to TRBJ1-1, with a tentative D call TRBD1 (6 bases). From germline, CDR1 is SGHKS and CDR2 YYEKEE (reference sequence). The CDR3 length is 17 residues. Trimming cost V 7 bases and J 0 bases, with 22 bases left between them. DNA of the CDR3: TGTGCCAGCCTCTCCCGGACAGCCTTACCTTTGAACACTGAAGCTTTCTTT. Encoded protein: CASLSRTALPLNTEAFF. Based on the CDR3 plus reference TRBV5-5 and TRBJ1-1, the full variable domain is DAGVTQSPTHLIKTRGQQVTLRCSPISGHKSVSWYQQVLGQGPQFIFQYYEKEERGRGNFPDRFSARQFPNYSSELNVNALLLGDSALYLCASLSRTALPLNTEAFFGQGTRLTVV.

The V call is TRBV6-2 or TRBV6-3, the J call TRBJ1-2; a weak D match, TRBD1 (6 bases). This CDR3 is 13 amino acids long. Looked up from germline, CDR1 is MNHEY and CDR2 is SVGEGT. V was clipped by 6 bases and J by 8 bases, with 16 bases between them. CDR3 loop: CASSPTGFHGYTF. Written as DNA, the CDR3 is TGTGCCAGCAGCCCAACAGGGTTTCACGGCTACACCTTC.

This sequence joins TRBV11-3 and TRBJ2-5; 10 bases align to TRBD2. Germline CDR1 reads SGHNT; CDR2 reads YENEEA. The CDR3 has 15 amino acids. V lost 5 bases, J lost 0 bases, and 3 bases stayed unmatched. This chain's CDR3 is CASSPGLANQETQYF. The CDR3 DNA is TGTGCCAGCAGCCCGGGACTAGCGAACCAAGAGACCCAGTACTTC.

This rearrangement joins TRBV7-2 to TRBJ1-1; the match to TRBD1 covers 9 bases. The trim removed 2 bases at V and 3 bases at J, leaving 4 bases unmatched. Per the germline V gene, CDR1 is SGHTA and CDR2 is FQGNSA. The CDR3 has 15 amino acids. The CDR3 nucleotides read TGTGCCAGCAGCTTAAACAGGGGGCAATACACTGAAGCTTTCTTT. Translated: CASSLNRGQYTEAFF.

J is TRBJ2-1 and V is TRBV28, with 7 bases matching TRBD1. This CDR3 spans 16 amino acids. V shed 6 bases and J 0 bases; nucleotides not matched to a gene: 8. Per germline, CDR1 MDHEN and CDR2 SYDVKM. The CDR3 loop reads CASRQRQGSSYNEQFF. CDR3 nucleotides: TGTGCCAGCAGACAAAGACAGGGTAGCTCCTACAATGAGCAGTTCTTC.

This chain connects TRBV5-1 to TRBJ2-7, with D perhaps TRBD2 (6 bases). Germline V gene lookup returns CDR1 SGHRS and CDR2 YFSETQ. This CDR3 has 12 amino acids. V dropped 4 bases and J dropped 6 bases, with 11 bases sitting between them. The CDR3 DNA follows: TGCGCCAGCAGCCCGGGAGTACGCGAGCAGTACTTC. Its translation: CASSPGVREQYF.

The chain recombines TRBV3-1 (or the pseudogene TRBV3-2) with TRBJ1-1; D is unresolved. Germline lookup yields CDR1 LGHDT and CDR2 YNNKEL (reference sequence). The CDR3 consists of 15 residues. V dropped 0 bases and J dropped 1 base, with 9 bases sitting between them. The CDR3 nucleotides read TGTGCCAGCAGCCAAGATGAGGGAGGGAACACTGAAGCTTTCTTT. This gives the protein CASSQDEGGNTEAFF.

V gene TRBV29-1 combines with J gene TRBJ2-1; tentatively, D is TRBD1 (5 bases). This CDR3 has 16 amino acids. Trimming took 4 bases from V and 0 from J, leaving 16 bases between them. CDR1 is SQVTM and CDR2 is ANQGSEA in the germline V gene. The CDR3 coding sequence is TGCAGCGTTGTATACGAGACAGAGAGCTCCTACAATGAGCAGTTCTTC. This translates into CSVVYETESSYNEQFF.

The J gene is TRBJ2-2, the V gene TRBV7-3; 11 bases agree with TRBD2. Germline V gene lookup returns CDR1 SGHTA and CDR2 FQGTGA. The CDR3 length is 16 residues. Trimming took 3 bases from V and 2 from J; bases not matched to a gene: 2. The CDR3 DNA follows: TGTGCCAGCAGCTTCGGACTAGCGGGTAACACCGGGGAGCTGTTTTTT. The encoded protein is CASSFGLAGNTGELFF.

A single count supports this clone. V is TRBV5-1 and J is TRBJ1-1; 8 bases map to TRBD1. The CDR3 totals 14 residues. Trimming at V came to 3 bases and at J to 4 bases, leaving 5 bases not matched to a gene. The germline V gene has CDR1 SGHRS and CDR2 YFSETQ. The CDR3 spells CASSSQGGGTEAFF. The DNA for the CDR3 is TGCGCCAGCAGCTCACAGGGGGGAGGCACTGAAGCTTTCTTT.

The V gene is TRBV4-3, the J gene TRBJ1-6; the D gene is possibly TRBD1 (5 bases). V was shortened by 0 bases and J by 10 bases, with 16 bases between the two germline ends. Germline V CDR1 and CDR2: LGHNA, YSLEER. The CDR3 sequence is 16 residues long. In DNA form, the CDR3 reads TGCGCCAGCAGCCAAGATCTCGGGGGACTAACATCACCCCTCCACTTT. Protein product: CASSQDLGGLTSPLHF.

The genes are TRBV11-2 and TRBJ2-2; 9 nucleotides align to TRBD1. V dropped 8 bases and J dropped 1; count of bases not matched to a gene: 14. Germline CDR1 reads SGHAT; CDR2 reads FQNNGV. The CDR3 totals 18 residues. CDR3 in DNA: TGTGCCAGCCTCGGGACAGGGAAGTCCCCAAAGAACACCGGGGAGCTGTTTTTT. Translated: CASLGTGKSPKNTGELFF.

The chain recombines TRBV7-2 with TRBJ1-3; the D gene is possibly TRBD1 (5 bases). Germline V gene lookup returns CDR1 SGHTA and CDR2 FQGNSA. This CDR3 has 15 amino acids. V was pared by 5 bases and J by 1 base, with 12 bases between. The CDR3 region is CASSIHGGSGNTIYF. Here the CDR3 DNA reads TGTGCCAGCAGCATTCATGGGGGGTCTGGAAACACCATATATTTT.

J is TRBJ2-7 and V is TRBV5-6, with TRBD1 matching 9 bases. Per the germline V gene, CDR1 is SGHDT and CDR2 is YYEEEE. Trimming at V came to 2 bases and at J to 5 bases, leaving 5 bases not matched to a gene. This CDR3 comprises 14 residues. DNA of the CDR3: TGTGCCAGCAGCTTCGGGGGACAGGGACACGAGCAGTACTTC. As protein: CASSFGGQGHEQYF.

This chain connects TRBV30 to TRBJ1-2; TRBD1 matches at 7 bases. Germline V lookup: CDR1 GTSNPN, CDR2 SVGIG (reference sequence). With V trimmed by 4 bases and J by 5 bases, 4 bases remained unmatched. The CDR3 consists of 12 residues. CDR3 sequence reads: CAWNEQGYGYTF. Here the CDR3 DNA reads TGTGCCTGGAATGAACAGGGGTATGGCTACACCTTC.

CDR3 sequence reads: CASRLAGMFEQYF. The CDR3 region has the DNA TGTGCCAGCAGACTAGCGGGAATGTTCGAGCAGTACTTC. The chain combines TRBV28 with TRBJ2-7, with 10 bases aligning to TRBD2. This CDR3 contains 13 residues. J lost 6 bases, V lost 6 bases, and 5 bases had no gene match. Per the germline V gene, CDR1 is MDHEN and CDR2 is SYDVKM.

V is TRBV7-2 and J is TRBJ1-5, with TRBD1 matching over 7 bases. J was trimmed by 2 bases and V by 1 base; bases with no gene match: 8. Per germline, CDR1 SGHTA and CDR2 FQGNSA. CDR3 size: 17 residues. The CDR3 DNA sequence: TGTGCCAGCAGCTTAGGGGGCACAGGGGTTCGCAATCAGCCCCAGCATTTT. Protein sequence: CASSLGGTGVRNQPQHF.

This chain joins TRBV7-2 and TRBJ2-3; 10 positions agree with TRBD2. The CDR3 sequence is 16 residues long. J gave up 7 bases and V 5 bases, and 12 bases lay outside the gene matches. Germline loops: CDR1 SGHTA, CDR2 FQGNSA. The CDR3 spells CASSLTSGGAVNTQYF. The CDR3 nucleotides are TGTGCCAGCAGCCTAACCAGCGGGGGGGCTGTGAATACGCAGTATTTT. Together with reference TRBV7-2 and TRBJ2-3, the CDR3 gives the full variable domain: GAGVSQSPSNKVTEKGKDVELRCDPISGHTALYWYRQSLGQGLEFLIYFQGNSAPDKSGLPSDRFSAERTGGSVSTLTIQRTQQEDSAVYLCASSLTSGGAVNTQYFGPGTRLTVL.